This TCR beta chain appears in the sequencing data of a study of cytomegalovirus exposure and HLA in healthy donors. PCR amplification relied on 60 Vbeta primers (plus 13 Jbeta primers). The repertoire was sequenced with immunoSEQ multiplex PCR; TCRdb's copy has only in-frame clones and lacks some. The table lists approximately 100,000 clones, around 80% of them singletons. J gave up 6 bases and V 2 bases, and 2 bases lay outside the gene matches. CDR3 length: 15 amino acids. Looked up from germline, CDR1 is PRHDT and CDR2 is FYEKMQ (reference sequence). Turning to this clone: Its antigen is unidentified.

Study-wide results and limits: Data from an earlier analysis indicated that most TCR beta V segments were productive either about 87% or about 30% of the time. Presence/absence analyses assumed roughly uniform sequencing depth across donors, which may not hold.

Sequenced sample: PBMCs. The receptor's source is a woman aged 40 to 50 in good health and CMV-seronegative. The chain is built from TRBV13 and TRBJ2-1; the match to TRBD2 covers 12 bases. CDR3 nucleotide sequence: TGTGCCAGCAGCTTACTACTAGCGGGAGGCAATGAGCAGTTCTTC. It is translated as CASSLLLAGGNEQFF.